These 26 T cell receptor beta chains came from one sample sequenced in a study of identical twins. One entry per CDR3 protein, called by TCRdb with MiXCR from the 5' RACE reads. This sample has a few hundred thousand distinct CDR3 sequences, with around a tenth found just once. The sample was also linked to a second study, of yellow fever vaccine responses in identical twins.

The specimen sequenced was PBMCs. The source is a woman aged 18-30 years in good health.

This clonotype has only a few counts. The chain carries TRBV14 and TRBJ2-3; no clear D. V dropped 0 bases and J dropped 6 bases, with 13 bases sitting between them. The germline CDR1 and CDR2 sequences are SGHDN and FVKESK. This CDR3 contains 15 residues. The DNA for the CDR3 is TGTGCCAGCAGCCAAGATGTGGGCGTGAGTGATACGCAGTATTTT. It is translated as CASSQDVGVSDTQYF.

The table lists this clonotype with a few counts. The chain is built from TRBV6-5 and TRBJ2-2, with 9 bases that match TRBD1. V was pared by 2 bases and J by 0 bases, with 1 base of the junction left unmatched. The CDR3 runs 16 residues. Germline V gene data show CDR1 as MNHEY and CDR2 as SVGAGI. The CDR3 region has the DNA TGTGCCAGCAGTTACACAGGGGGCGCGAACACCGGGGAGCTGTTTTTT. Its translation is CASSYTGGANTGELFF.

This clonotype was detected only a few times. CDR3 region: CASSLTIMGSAGELFF. Written as DNA, the CDR3 is TGTGCCAGCAGCTTAACCATTATGGGTAGTGCCGGGGAGCTGTTTTTT. V and J are TRBV7-6 and TRBJ2-2; no clear D gene. Germline loops: CDR1 SGHVS, CDR2 FNYEAQ. Deletions cut 2 bases from V and 6 bases from J, with 16 bases between. This CDR3 spans 16 amino acids.

This rearrangement joins TRBV7-9 to TRBJ2-1; TRBD2 agrees at 8 bases. The CDR3 is 16 residues long. With 1 base clipped from V and 3 bases from J, the junction kept 5 bases outside the gene matches. CDR1 is SEHNR, CDR2 FQNEAQ, per germline (reference sequence). The CDR3 region has the DNA TGTGCCAGCAGCTTAGAGGAAGCGGGGGACTACAATGAGCAGTTCTTC. It encodes CASSLEEAGDYNEQFF.

The chain has TRBV12-3 or TRBV12-4 and TRBJ2-5, with 9 bases fitting TRBD2. V lost 0 bases to trimming and J lost 5 bases; unmatched junction nucleotides: 10. This CDR3 spans 17 amino acids. Here the CDR3 reads CASSLAKSREGRETQYF. The CDR3 nucleotides are TGTGCCAGCAGTTTAGCGAAGTCGCGGGAGGGGAGGGAGACCCAGTACTTC.

The rearrangement uses TRBV11-2 and TRBJ1-2; D may be TRBD1 (6 bases). Germline CDR1 and CDR2: SGHAT and FQNNGV. Trimming left V 3 bases short and J 0 bases short, with 23 bases between. The CDR3 spans 19 residues. CDR3 protein: CASSFRPRGAGTTNYGYTF. CDR3 sequence (DNA): TGTGCCAGCAGCTTTAGACCACGAGGGGCCGGGACAACTAACTATGGCTACACCTTC.

The table lists this clonotype with a few counts. This chain joins TRBV2 and TRBJ2-1; 7 bases are a match to TRBD1. Germline CDR1 is SNHLY and CDR2 is FYNNEI. The CDR3 is 14 residues long. V trimming: 6 bases; J trimming: 8 bases; junction bases outside the gene matches: 10. Written as DNA, the CDR3 is TGTGCCAGCAGCAGACAGGGTCTTAGTGATGAGCAGTTCTTC. Protein product: CASSRQGLSDEQFF.

In DNA, the CDR3 is TGCGCCAGCAGCCAAGAGTCGACCCTCAGAGACACCGGGGAGCTGTTTTTT. It codes for CASSQESTLRDTGELFF. The chain combines TRBV4-1 with TRBJ2-2, with unresolved D. V was cut by 0 bases and J by 3 bases, with 14 bases left in between. The length of the CDR3 is 17 residues. From germline, CDR1 is MGHRA and CDR2 YSYEKL.

This clonotype was seen repeatedly, ten times or more. This chain connects TRBV12-5 to TRBJ1-2, with unresolved D. Trimming removed 5 bases at V and 8 bases at J, with 18 bases between. The CDR3 is 14 residues long. CDR1 LGHNT and CDR2 FRNRAP come from the germline V gene. CDR3 sequence (DNA): TGTGCTAGTGGTCAAGCCGGGAGTCCCACCGGCTACACCTTC. Amino acids: CASGQAGSPTGYTF.

There are many counts of this clonotype. The rearrangement links TRBV15 to TRBJ2-5; possibly TRBD1 for D (6 bases). Germline V gene data show CDR1 as LNHNV and CDR2 as YYDKDF (reference sequence). Between the trimmed V and J ends, which lost 2 bases and 1 base, there was a span of 23 bases. This CDR3 has 19 residues. The CDR3 loop reads CATSRPVLGARRFQETQYF. The CDR3 bases are TGTGCCACCAGCAGACCCGTTTTGGGGGCCCGGCGGTTCCAAGAGACCCAGTACTTC.

The CDR3 loop is CASSWEQGLGNEQFF. DNA for the CDR3: TGTGCCAGCAGCTGGGAACAGGGACTGGGCAATGAGCAGTTCTTC. This chain connects TRBV7-2 to TRBJ2-1, with D perhaps TRBD1 or TRBD2 (6 bases each). This CDR3 is built from 15 residues. V lost 4 bases, J lost 6 bases, and 16 bases lay in between. From germline, CDR1 is SGHTA and CDR2 FQGNSA.

This clonotype was found many times. The rearrangement links TRBV6-5 to TRBJ2-2; 9 positions match TRBD2. There are 16 residues in the CDR3. V gave up 2 bases and J gave up 4 bases; unmatched junction bases: 5. Germline CDR1 and CDR2: MNHEY and SVGAGI. The CDR3 protein is CASSYQGGRATGELFF. CDR3 coding DNA: TGTGCCAGCAGTTACCAAGGCGGGAGGGCCACCGGGGAGCTGTTTTTT.

The chain couples TRBV6-2 or TRBV6-3 to TRBJ2-6, with 8 bases that match TRBD1. J lost 0 bases, V lost 4 bases, and 14 bases had no gene match. Per germline, CDR1 MNHEY and CDR2 SVGEGT. The CDR3 contains 20 residues. Here the CDR3 DNA reads TGTGCCAGCAGTTGGCTCCGGGACAGGATCCGTGACTCTGGGGCCAACGTCCTGACTTTC. Translation: CASSWLRDRIRDSGANVLTF.

Details on this clonotype: The junction departs from the called germline gene at one end, perhaps through a read error. The V call is TRBV5-1, the J call TRBJ1-1; D unclear. CDR1 is SGHRS and CDR2 is YFSETQ in the germline V gene. The CDR3 has 13 residues. This chain's CDR3 is CASSSPLNTESFF. The CDR3 DNA is TGCGCCAGCAGCTCCCCCCTGAACACTGAATCTTTCTTT.

This clonotype was detected a few times. The chain joins TRBV5-1 to TRBJ1-4; 8 nucleotides match TRBD1. Trimming cost V 0 bases and J 3 bases; bases outside gene matches: 10. Germline V gene lookup returns CDR1 SGHRS and CDR2 YFSETQ. The CDR3 consists of 18 residues. The CDR3 DNA reads TGCGCCAGCAGCTTGGGACAGGGGAGCCTATCGGCTAATGAAAAACTGTTTTTT. Protein product: CASSLGQGSLSANEKLFF.

This clonotype has more than one count but fewer than ten. V is TRBV6-5 and J is TRBJ2-7, with D perhaps TRBD2 (7 bases). This CDR3 comprises 15 residues. Germline V lookup: CDR1 MNHEY, CDR2 SVGAGI. The germline V and J ends were trimmed by 2 bases and 0 bases, with 11 bases remaining between them. CDR3 in DNA: TGTGCCAGCAGTTACGGGGGGGCCCCCTCCTACGAGCAGTACTTC. Protein product: CASSYGGAPSYEQYF.

This chain uses TRBV14 with TRBJ2-7; D might be TRBD1 (5 bases). This CDR3 region has 15 residues. Germline CDR1 and CDR2: SGHDN and FVKESK. The V end was cut by 1 base, the J end by 5 bases, with 15 bases between. In DNA form, the CDR3 reads TGTGCCAGCAGCCAAGGTTACGCAGGGTGGGACGAGCAGTACTTC. Translation gives CASSQGYAGWDEQYF.

The chain uses TRBV2 and TRBJ2-3, with no clear D. Germline V gene sequence: CDR1 SNHLY, CDR2 FYNNEI. CDR3 size: 14 residues. The ends were cut back, 6 bases at V and 0 bases at J, with 10 bases in the middle. In nucleotides, the CDR3 is TGTGCCAGCAGATGGGTATCTAGCACAGATACGCAGTATTTT. Its protein is CASRWVSSTDTQYF.

This clonotype was found a few times. The chain links TRBV5-5 to TRBJ2-2, with 8 bases identical to TRBD1. V lost 0 bases, J lost 5 bases, and 12 bases stayed unmatched. The CDR3 totals 18 residues. CDR1 and CDR2 (germline): SGHKS, YYEKEE (reference sequence). CDR3 sequence: CASSLEALGTGFTGELFF. CDR3 DNA: TGTGCCAGCAGCTTGGAGGCTTTAGGGACAGGATTTACCGGGGAGCTGTTTTTT.

This clonotype was seen more than once but under ten times. The chain uses TRBV5-1 and TRBJ2-7; 7 bases fit TRBD1. The J segment lost 2 bases and the V segment lost 2 bases, leaving 4 bases of the junction unmatched. Per the germline V gene, CDR1 is SGHRS and CDR2 is YFSETQ. The CDR3 has 14 residues. CDR3 DNA sequence: TGCGCCAGCAGCTTTCAGGGGGTTCCCTACGAGCAGTACTTC. Protein product: CASSFQGVPYEQYF.

The chain combines TRBV24-1 with TRBJ1-1; TRBD1 aligns across 8 bases. Germline CDR1 reads KGHDR; CDR2 reads SFDVKD. CDR3 length: 12 amino acids. Trimming removed 2 bases from V and 10 bases from J; junction bases left unmatched: 2. In nucleotides, the CDR3 is TGTGCCACCAGTGATTCTGGGACAGGAGCTTTCTTT. As protein: CATSDSGTGAFF.

The table lists this clonotype with many counts. The V gene is TRBV5-1, the J gene TRBJ2-1; 9 nucleotides agree with TRBD2. Germline assignment: CDR1 SGHRS and CDR2 YFSETQ. Trimming took 4 bases from V and 2 from J; bases not matched to a gene: 7. The CDR3 has 16 amino acids. Written as DNA, the CDR3 is TGCGCCAGCAGCCCAATAGCGGGGGCCCCCTACAATGAGCAGTTCTTC. Translated: CASSPIAGAPYNEQFF.

This clonotype was seen ten or more times. The chain recombines TRBV6-5 with TRBJ2-1; D may be TRBD1 or TRBD2 (5 bases each). The germline gives CDR1 MNHEY, CDR2 SVGAGI. The CDR3 extends over 17 amino acids. Trimming left V 2 bases short and J 0 bases short, with 14 bases between. DNA of the CDR3: TGTGCCAGCAGTTACCGAACTAGGGGAAGCTCCTACAATGAGCAGTTCTTC. Residues: CASSYRTRGSSYNEQFF.

In its sample, this clonotype was seen a few times. J is TRBJ2-7 and V is TRBV5-1; possibly TRBD2 for D (6 bases). Germline CDR1 and CDR2: SGHRS and YFSETQ. V was clipped by 4 bases and J by 5 bases, with 19 bases between them. This CDR3 has 15 residues. The CDR3 is CASSNGVGGYNEQYF. CDR3 coding DNA: TGCGCCAGCAGCAACGGGGTCGGGGGTTATAACGAGCAGTACTTC.

This clonotype was detected many times. This chain connects TRBV5-1 to TRBJ2-2; no definite D call. Looked up from germline, CDR1 is SGHRS and CDR2 is YFSETQ. V lost 0 bases and J 5 bases, leaving 8 bases between the germline ends. CDR3 length: 14 amino acids. The CDR3 loop reads CASSLVVSTGELFF. The CDR3 nucleotides read TGCGCCAGCAGCTTGGTAGTATCGACCGGGGAGCTGTTTTTT.

In its sample, this clonotype was seen once. The rearrangement joins TRBV29-1 to TRBJ2-1, with a tentative D call TRBD2 (6 bases). Germline CDR1 and CDR2: SQVTM and ANQGSEA. This CDR3 contains 15 residues. V lost 6 bases to trimming and J lost 5 bases, with 20 bases between them. CDR3 DNA sequence: TGCAGCGTCCTCTATTTAGCGGCGTCAAACAATGAGCAGTTCTTC. It translates to CSVLYLAASNNEQFF.